One sample yielded the 30 T cell receptor beta chains listed below, sequenced in a study of T cell responses to AZD1222 COVID-19 vaccine (dated by TCRdb to the early 2020s). Libraries came from the immunoSEQ multiplex PCR assay. This is the immuneACCESS table as TCRdb keeps it, with only in-frame sequences that have V and J called. A part of the clones is gone; compared with another copy, unresolved V genes explain less than half, and the rest is unexplained. The sample table contains some 150,000 clones; only one count was recorded for 88% of them. The ten largest clones add up to 5% to 5.5% of the sample. This specimen's time point label, per the study, means: about 28 days (+/-7) after the second vaccine dose. The treatment or condition label on this specimen signifies: meningococcal conjugate vaccine given as trial control. The sequences come from peripheral blood, collected 28 days after the second dose of the MenACWY control vaccine. These receptors all come from an adult who received the MenACWY meningococcal vaccine as a control.

The genes are TRBV19 and TRBJ1-5, with D uncertain. Germline loops: CDR1 LNHDA, CDR2 SQIVND (reference sequence). The CDR3 consists of 13 residues. V shed 7 bases and J shed 7 bases, with 14 bases lying between them. The CDR3 region is CASNHNSDQPQHF. The CDR3 DNA follows: TGTGCCAGTAATCATAACTCCGACCAGCCCCAGCATTTT.

CDR3 DNA sequence: TGTGCCAGTAGTAAGGGCCTATCGCCGGACTATGGCTACACCTTC. Its protein product is CASSKGLSPDYGYTF. The gene calls are TRBV19 and TRBJ1-2; the D is unclear. Germline V lookup: CDR1 LNHDA, CDR2 SQIVND (reference sequence). V lost 4 bases to trimming and J lost 3 bases, with 15 bases between them. The CDR3 loop spans 15 amino acids.

The chain joins TRBV3-1 (or the pseudogene TRBV3-2) to TRBJ2-3; 9 bases fit TRBD1. V gave up 4 bases and J gave up 2 bases; unmatched junction bases: 4. This CDR3 is 15 amino acids long. The germline gives CDR1 LGHDT, CDR2 YNNKEL (reference sequence). CDR3 DNA: TGTGCCAGCAGCCCGGGGACAGGGTTCACAGATACGCAGTATTTT. Its protein product is CASSPGTGFTDTQYF.

Concerning this clone: This specimen includes other DNA sequences encoding the same CDR3. The V gene is TRBV18, the J gene TRBJ1-1, with D maybe TRBD1 (6 bases). Germline CDR1 and CDR2: KGHSH and LQKENI. This CDR3 spans 13 amino acids. Trimming pared 6 bases from V and 3 bases from J, leaving 11 bases between. The CDR3, as DNA: TGTGCCAGCTCCCCCGACAGGTACACTGAAGCTTTCTTT. Amino acids: CASSPDRYTEAFF. Variable domain in full (rest from reference TRBV18 and TRBJ1-1): NAGVMQNPRHLVRRRGQEARLRCSPMKGHSHVYWYRQLPEEGLKFMVYLQKENIIDESGMPKERFSAEFPKEGPSILRIQQVVRGDSAAYFCASSPDRYTEAFFGQGTRLTVV.

The V gene is TRBV12-3 or TRBV12-4, the J gene TRBJ1-5; D is uncertain. The CDR3 is 13 amino acids. Trimming took off 7 bases at V and 5 bases at J, with 12 bases between the two ends. CDR3 DNA sequence: TGTGCCAGCACTCAAGCCACCTATCAGCCCCAGCATTTT. This codes for CASTQATYQPQHF.

The rearrangement joins TRBV5-1 to TRBJ1-1, with D perhaps TRBD1 (5 bases). Deletions cut 0 bases from V and 1 base from J, with 16 bases between. This CDR3 is 17 amino acids long. The V gene's germline CDR1 is SGHRS and CDR2 YFSETQ. The DNA of the CDR3 is TGCGCCAGCAGCTTGGGGCCTCAGGGCCCTAAGAACACTGAAGCTTTCTTT. Translated, it gives CASSLGPQGPKNTEAFF.

This chain joins TRBV9 and TRBJ2-5; TRBD1 might be the D (5 bases). Germline V lookup: CDR1 SGDLS, CDR2 YYNGEE. CDR3 length equals 15 residues. The V end was cut by 4 bases, the J end by 5 bases, with 18 bases between. The CDR3 protein is CASSPTIKGWETQYF. The CDR3 DNA reads TGTGCCAGCAGCCCTACGATCAAGGGGTGGGAGACCCAGTACTTC.

This clone was observed a handful of times. The rearrangement uses TRBV4-1 and TRBJ1-6; 9 nucleotides line up with TRBD1. Germline CDR1 MGHRA, CDR2 YSYEKL. This CDR3 contains 16 residues. V gave up 0 bases and J gave up 9 bases; unmatched junction bases: 6. The CDR3 region is CASSQETGTGFSPLHF. CDR3 DNA sequence: TGCGCCAGCAGCCAAGAGACCGGGACAGGGTTTTCACCCCTCCACTTT.

In DNA form, the CDR3 reads TGCGCCAGCAGCCAAAGAGTACCTCGGGATTCACCCCTCCACTTT. Translated, it gives CASSQRVPRDSPLHF. The chain uses TRBV4-3 and TRBJ1-6; D remains unclear. The CDR3 has 15 amino acids. Germline V CDR1 and CDR2: LGHNA, YSLEER. V lost 2 bases, J lost 8 bases, and 13 bases lay in between.

This chain connects TRBV4-1 to TRBJ2-5; TRBD2 matches at 9 bases. The CDR3 extends over 16 amino acids. With V trimmed by 4 bases and J by 4 bases, 10 bases remained unmatched. The V gene's germline CDR1 is MGHRA and CDR2 YSYEKL. The CDR3 region is CASSRNLAGVGETQYF. Written as DNA, the CDR3 is TGCGCCAGCAGCCGAAACTTAGCGGGAGTAGGAGAGACCCAGTACTTC.

The V and J genes are TRBV19 and TRBJ1-1; a possible D gene is TRBD1 (5 bases). The ends were cut back, 4 bases at V and 0 bases at J, with 9 bases in the middle. Germline CDR1 and CDR2: LNHDA and SQIVND (reference sequence). CDR3 length: 14 amino acids. This chain's CDR3 is CASSRTKMNTEAFF. CDR3 sequence (DNA): TGTGCCAGTAGTAGGACAAAAATGAACACTGAAGCTTTCTTT.

This chain links TRBV7-3 with TRBJ2-1; D uncertain. V lost 5 bases and J lost 12, with 17 bases in between. This CDR3 comprises 13 residues. The germline V gene encodes CDR1 SGHTA and CDR2 FQGTGA. CDR3 DNA: TGTGCCAGCAGCGGATACTTAGACGGAACGCAGTTCTTC. This encodes CASSGYLDGTQFF.

The chain employs TRBV7-2 and TRBJ2-1; TRBD1 is a possible D gene (6 bases). CDR1 is SGHTA, CDR2 FQGNSA, per germline. The CDR3 has 15 amino acids. Trimming stripped 5 bases from V and 4 bases from J, with 15 bases between. The CDR3 loop is CASSADRTAYNEQFF. CDR3 nucleotide sequence: TGTGCCAGCAGCGCGGATCGGACAGCATACAATGAGCAGTTCTTC.

The chain links TRBV28 to TRBJ2-5; 7 bases align to TRBD1. V shed 6 bases, J shed 0 bases, and the junction held 7 bases outside the gene matches. Germline loops: CDR1 MDHEN, CDR2 SYDVKM. The CDR3 runs to 15 residues. CDR3 DNA: TGTGCCAGCAGAATGGAAGGGGGCGACCAAGAGACCCAGTACTTC. Translation: CASRMEGGDQETQYF. The whole variable domain, filled in from reference TRBV28 and TRBJ2-5, reads DVKVTQSSRYLVKRTGEKVFLECVQDMDHENMFWYRQDPGLGLRLIYFSYDVKMKEKGDIPEGYSVSREKKERFSLILESASTNQTSMYLCASRMEGGDQETQYFGPGTRLLVL.

V is TRBV19 and J is TRBJ1-2; no firm D call. The CDR3 is 15 residues long. Trimming left V 6 bases short and J 0 bases short, with 14 bases between. The germline V gene has CDR1 LNHDA and CDR2 SQIVND (reference sequence). CDR3 region: CASSSSSGPNYGYTF. CDR3 sequence (DNA): TGTGCCAGTAGCTCGAGTTCAGGCCCTAACTATGGCTACACCTTC.

The genes are TRBV18 and TRBJ1-1, with D possibly matching TRBD1 (5 bases). The germline gives CDR1 KGHSH, CDR2 LQKENI. The CDR3 totals 15 residues. V was cut by 2 bases and J by 2 bases, with 12 bases left in between. The CDR3 spells CASSPGQGGNTEAFF. The CDR3 DNA reads as TGTGCCAGCTCACCAGGGCAGGGCGGCAACACTGAAGCTTTCTTT.

A remark on this clone: Germline and junction disagree at one end, which may indicate a read error. The same CDR3 arises from other DNA sequences in this sample as well. This chain joins TRBV7-2 and TRBJ1-1; no definite D call. There are 13 residues in the CDR3. Germline V CDR1 and CDR2: SGHTA, FQGNSA. The CDR3 coding sequence is TGCGCCAGCAGCGCAAGGTCCCACACTGAAGCTTTCTTT. It specifies CASSARSHTEAFF.

The V and J genes are TRBV30 and TRBJ2-5, with TRBD1 matching over 7 bases. Germline CDR1 and CDR2: GTSNPN and SVGIG (reference sequence). J was trimmed by 5 bases and V by 2 bases; bases with no gene match: 2. The CDR3 totals 12 residues. The CDR3 sequence is CAWSSTGETQYF. DNA of the CDR3: TGTGCCTGGAGTTCGACAGGGGAGACCCAGTACTTC. The whole variable domain, filled in from reference TRBV30 and TRBJ2-5, reads SQTIHQWPATLVQPVGSPLSLECTVEGTSNPNLYWYRQAAGRGLQLLFYSVGIGQISSEVPQNLSASRPQDRQFILSSKKLLLSDSGFYLCAWSSTGETQYFGPGTRLLVL.

This chain uses TRBV7-2 with TRBJ2-1; TRBD2 aligns across 8 bases. Per the germline V gene, CDR1 is SGHTA and CDR2 is FQGNSA. The CDR3 runs 16 residues. The junction had 10 bases not matched to a gene; V was cut back by 2 bases and J by 7 bases. The CDR3 sequence is CASSLSGGALVNEQFF. DNA of the CDR3: TGTGCCAGCAGCTTAAGCGGGGGAGCCTTAGTAAATGAGCAGTTCTTC.

This chain connects TRBV19 to TRBJ1-5, with 8 bases identical to TRBD1. Germline trimming cut 4 bases from V and 7 bases from J; bases unmatched to any gene: 6. CDR1 is LNHDA, CDR2 SQIVND, per germline (reference sequence). There are 14 residues in the CDR3. The CDR3 loop reads CASSSRGLAQPQHF. CDR3 nucleotides: TGTGCCAGTAGTAGCAGGGGGCTGGCGCAGCCCCAGCATTTT.

The rearrangement joins TRBV27 to TRBJ2-3; D may correspond to TRBD1 or TRBD2 (5 bases each). CDR1 is MNHEY and CDR2 is SMNVEV in the germline V gene (reference sequence). This CDR3 has 16 amino acids. Trimming pared 5 bases from V and 3 bases from J, leaving 18 bases between. CDR3 DNA sequence: TGTGCCAGCAGTCCCCGCGCAGGGCTAGCAACAGATACGCAGTATTTT. This codes for CASSPRAGLATDTQYF.

The rearrangement links TRBV6-5 to TRBJ1-1, with D hard to call. The ends were cut back, 6 bases at V and 1 base at J, with 3 bases in the middle. Per germline, CDR1 MNHEY and CDR2 SVGAGI. This CDR3 comprises 11 residues. The CDR3 DNA reads as TGTGCCAGCAGGGAGAACACTGAAGCTTTCTTT. It yields the protein CASRENTEAFF.

CDR3 nucleotides: TGTGCCAGCAGTGATCCCAGCCGGTCAGATACGCAGTATTTT. This codes for CASSDPSRSDTQYF. This chain uses TRBV25-1 with TRBJ2-3; D unresolved. The CDR3 is made up of 14 amino acids. Trimming shortened V by 3 bases and J by 4 bases, and 11 bases separated the two germline ends. CDR1 and CDR2 from the germline V gene are MGHDK and SYGVNS. Combining the CDR3 with reference TRBV25-1 and TRBJ2-3 gives the whole variable domain EADIYQTPRYLVIGTGKKITLECSQTMGHDKMYWYQQDPGMELHLIHYSYGVNSTEKGDLSSESTVSRIRTEHFPLTLESARPSHTSQYLCASSDPSRSDTQYFGPGTRLTVL.

V is TRBV6-2 or TRBV6-3 and J is TRBJ2-3, with TRBD2 as a possible D gene (7 bases). The CDR3 has 14 residues. The V gene's germline CDR1 is MNHEY and CDR2 SVGEGT. The V gene lost 5 bases and the J gene lost 6 bases, with 15 bases spanning the gap. This CDR3 is CASSRTRGGDTQYF. DNA for the CDR3: TGTGCCAGCAGTCGGACTAGGGGGGGTGATACGCAGTATTTT.

The CDR3 sequence is CASSPDKNYGYTF. DNA of the CDR3: TGTGCCAGCAGCCCGGACAAAAACTATGGCTACACCTTC. The chain has TRBV7-2 and TRBJ1-2; possibly TRBD1 for D (5 bases). CDR3 length: 13 amino acids. The germline CDR1 and CDR2 sequences are SGHTA and FQGNSA. The V end was cut by 5 bases, the J end by 2 bases, with 9 bases between.

This chain connects TRBV2 to TRBJ1-1; tentative D call: TRBD1 (6 bases). V lost 7 bases to trimming and J lost 0 bases, with 15 bases between them. Looked up from germline, CDR1 is SNHLY and CDR2 is FYNNEI. The CDR3 is made up of 15 amino acids. CDR3 loop: CASKGGAAMNTEAFF. CDR3 in DNA: TGTGCCAGCAAGGGGGGGGCGGCGATGAACACTGAAGCTTTCTTT.

The chain employs TRBV4-1 and TRBJ1-5; maybe TRBD1 (5 bases). V gave up 1 base and J gave up 3 bases, with 16 bases separating them. The CDR3 has 17 amino acids. From germline, CDR1 is MGHRA and CDR2 YSYEKL. The CDR3 reads CASSQVFATGLNQPQHF. CDR3 bases: TGCGCCAGCAGCCAAGTTTTCGCTACAGGCCTCAATCAGCCCCAGCATTTT.

The chain has TRBV7-5 and TRBJ2-5. TRBV7-5 is a pseudogene segment. The CDR3 is 19 residues long. DNA of the CDR3: TGTGCCAGAAGCTTAGCGGGGGCGCGGCTTACAGGTGGTAAGCGGACCCAGTACTTC. This encodes CARSLAGARLTGGKRTQYF.

The rearrangement links TRBV14 to TRBJ1-1, with D maybe TRBD1 (5 bases). Trimming stripped 0 bases from V and 9 bases from J, with 17 bases between. This CDR3 comprises 15 residues. The germline gives CDR1 SGHDN, CDR2 FVKESK. In DNA form, the CDR3 reads TGTGCCAGCAGCCAAGATCTTGTTCAGGGCTCTAAAGCTTTCTTT. This sequence encodes CASSQDLVQGSKAFF.

The genes are TRBV28 and TRBJ1-4; D is unresolved. CDR3 size: 13 residues. V lost 6 bases, J lost 2 bases, and 7 bases lay in between. Germline lookup yields CDR1 MDHEN and CDR2 SYDVKM. The CDR3 spells CASSFPTNEKLFF. For the CDR3, the DNA is TGTGCCAGCAGCTTCCCCACTAATGAAAAACTGTTTTTT.